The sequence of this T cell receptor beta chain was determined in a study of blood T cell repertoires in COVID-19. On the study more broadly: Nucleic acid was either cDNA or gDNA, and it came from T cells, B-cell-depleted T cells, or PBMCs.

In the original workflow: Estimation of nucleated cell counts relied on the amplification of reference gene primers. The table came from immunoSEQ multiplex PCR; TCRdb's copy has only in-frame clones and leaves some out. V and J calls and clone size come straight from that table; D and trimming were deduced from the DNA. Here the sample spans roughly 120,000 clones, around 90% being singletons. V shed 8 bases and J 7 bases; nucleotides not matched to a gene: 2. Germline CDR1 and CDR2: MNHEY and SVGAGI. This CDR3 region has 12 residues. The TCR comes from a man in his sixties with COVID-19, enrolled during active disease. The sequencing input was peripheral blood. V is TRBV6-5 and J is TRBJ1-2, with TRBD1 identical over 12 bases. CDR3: CASRDRGPGYTF. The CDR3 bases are TGTGCCAGCCGGGACAGGGGGCCTGGCTACACCTTC.